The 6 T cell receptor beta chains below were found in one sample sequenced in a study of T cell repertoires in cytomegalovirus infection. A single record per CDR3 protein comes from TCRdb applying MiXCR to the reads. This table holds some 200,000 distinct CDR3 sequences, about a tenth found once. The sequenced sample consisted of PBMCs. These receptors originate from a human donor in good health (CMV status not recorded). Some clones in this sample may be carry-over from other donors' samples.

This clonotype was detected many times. The CDR3 loop is CASSSPGTGALHF. In DNA form, the CDR3 reads TGTGCCAGCAGCTCCCCAGGGACGGGGGCCCTCCACTTT. The chain couples TRBV7-2 to TRBJ1-6; D might be TRBD1 (5 bases). Germline values: CDR1 SGHTA, CDR2 FQGNSA. The V and J ends lost 4 bases and 14 bases respectively, with 15 bases between them. This CDR3 spans 13 amino acids.

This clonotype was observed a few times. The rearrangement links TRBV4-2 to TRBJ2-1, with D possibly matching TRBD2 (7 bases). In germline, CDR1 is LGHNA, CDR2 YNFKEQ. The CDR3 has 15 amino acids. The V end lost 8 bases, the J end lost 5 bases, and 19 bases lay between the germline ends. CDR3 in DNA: TGTGCCAGCCAAGTGGGGGCTAGCGGTAACAATGAGCAGTTCTTC. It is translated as CASQVGASGNNEQFF.

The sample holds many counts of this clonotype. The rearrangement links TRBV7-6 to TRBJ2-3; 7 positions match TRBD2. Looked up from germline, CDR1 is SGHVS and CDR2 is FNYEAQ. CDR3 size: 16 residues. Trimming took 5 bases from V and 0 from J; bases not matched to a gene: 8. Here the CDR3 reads CASSTSARGSTDTQYF. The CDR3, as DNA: TGTGCCAGCAGCACCTCCGCGCGGGGGAGCACAGATACGCAGTATTTT.

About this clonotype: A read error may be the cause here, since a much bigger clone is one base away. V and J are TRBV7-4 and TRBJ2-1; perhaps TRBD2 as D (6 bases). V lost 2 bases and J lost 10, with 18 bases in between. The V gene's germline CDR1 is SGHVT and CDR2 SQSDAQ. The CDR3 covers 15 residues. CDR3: CASSLMSMGLSEQFF. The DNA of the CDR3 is TGTGCCAGCAGCTTAATGTCGATGGGACTCAGCGAGCAGTTCTTC. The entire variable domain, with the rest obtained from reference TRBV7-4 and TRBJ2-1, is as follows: GAGVSQSPRYKVAKRGRDVALRCDSISGHVTLYWYRQTLGQGSEVLTYSQSDAQRDKSGRPSGRFSAERPERSVSTLKIQRTEQGDSAVYLCASSLMSMGLSEQFFGPGTRLTVL.

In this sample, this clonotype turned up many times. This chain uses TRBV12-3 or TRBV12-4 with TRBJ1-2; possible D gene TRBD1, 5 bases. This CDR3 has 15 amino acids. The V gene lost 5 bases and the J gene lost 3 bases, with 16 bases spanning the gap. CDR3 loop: CASSLRDGRYYGYTF. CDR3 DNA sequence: TGTGCCAGCAGTCTCCGGGACGGGAGATACTATGGCTACACCTTC.

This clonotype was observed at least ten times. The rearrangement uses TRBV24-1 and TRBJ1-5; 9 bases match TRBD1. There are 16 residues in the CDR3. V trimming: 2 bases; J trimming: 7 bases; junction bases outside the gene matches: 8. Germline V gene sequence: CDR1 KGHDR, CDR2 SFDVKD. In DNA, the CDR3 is TGTGCCACCAGTGATTCCCGGACAGGGGATGTGCAGCCCCAGCATTTT. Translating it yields CATSDSRTGDVQPQHF.